Each of the 25 T cell receptor beta chains below was sequenced from the same sample in a study of graft-versus-host responses after intestinal transplantation. The assay was immunoSEQ multiplex PCR, and TCRdb's table has in-frame clones only and misses some. This sample has about 14,000 clones, with 74% found just once. Intraepithelial and lamina propria lymphocytes were isolated from graft specimens. The sample consisted of ileum tissue, taken 16 days after intestinal transplant. These TCRs come from a human patient who received an intestinal transplant, so some T cells may come from the graft donor.

CDR3 nucleotides: TGTGCCAGCAGCCAAGTCGGGAGGATCAATGAGCAGTTCTTC. It translates to CASSQVGRINEQFF. This chain links TRBV14 with TRBJ2-1, with 7 bases that match TRBD2. With V trimmed by 1 base and J by 6 bases, 3 bases remained unmatched. Germline V gene lookup returns CDR1 SGHDN and CDR2 FVKESK. This CDR3 region has 14 residues.

This clone was observed a single time. V usage is TRBV6-1 and J usage is TRBJ1-5; unclear D gene. Germline CDR1 is MNHNS and CDR2 is SASEGT. This CDR3 spans 13 amino acids. V lost 4 bases and J lost 4, with 8 bases in between. The CDR3 protein is CASSVVSNQPQHF. CDR3 sequence (DNA): TGTGCCAGCAGTGTTGTCTCTAATCAGCCCCAGCATTTT.

In its sample, this clone was seen a few times. One end of the junction fails to match germline, which may point to a read error. The V call is TRBV5-4, the J call TRBJ1-3; maybe TRBD1 (6 bases). CDR1 is SGHNT and CDR2 is YYREEE in the germline V gene (reference sequence). This CDR3 comprises 18 residues. The CDR3 nucleotides read TGCGCCAGCAGCCAAGATTTCCCAGGGGAAGGGTTGGGAAACACCATATATTTT. Protein: CASSQDFPGEGLGNTIYF.

This clone was counted between two and nine times. The rearrangement links TRBV6-5 to TRBJ1-1, with D perhaps TRBD1 (6 bases). Germline CDR1 MNHEY, CDR2 SVGAGI. This CDR3 is 15 amino acids long. Trimming left V 5 bases short and J 2 bases short, with 15 bases between. The CDR3 loop is CASSGLRDTNTEAFF. The DNA for the CDR3 is TGTGCCAGCAGTGGGCTCCGGGACACCAACACTGAAGCTTTCTTT.

V is TRBV6-6 and J is TRBJ1-2, with D perhaps TRBD1 (5 bases). Germline values: CDR1 MNHNY, CDR2 SVGAGI (reference sequence). The CDR3 loop spans 14 amino acids. The germline V and J ends were trimmed by 6 bases and 7 bases, with 18 bases remaining between them. In DNA form, the CDR3 reads TGTGCCAGCAGCAGCCTAACAGGTCCCGGTGGCTACACCTTC. Its protein product is CASSSLTGPGGYTF.

This chain joins TRBV7-9 and TRBJ2-3; 13 nucleotides match TRBD2. Germline values: CDR1 SEHNR, CDR2 FQNEAQ (reference sequence). The V and J ends lost 8 bases and 5 bases, in that order; junction bases with no gene match: 19. The CDR3 totals 19 residues. CDR3 sequence reads: CASPPRGLAGAGPGDTQYF. CDR3 bases: TGTGCCAGCCCGCCACGAGGACTAGCGGGAGCAGGTCCGGGAGATACGCAGTATTTT.

This chain links TRBV19 with TRBJ1-1, with no clear D. The CDR3 runs to 15 residues. Germline CDR1 LNHDA, CDR2 SQIVND (reference sequence). The ends were cut back, 7 bases at V and 1 base at J, with 16 bases in the middle. For the CDR3, the DNA is TGTGCCAGTACCCTTTCTGCGGTGGGGAACACTGAAGCTTTCTTT. It specifies CASTLSAVGNTEAFF.

Only one count was recorded for this clone. The V gene is TRBV7-6, the J gene TRBJ2-1, with D tentatively TRBD2 (6 bases). This CDR3 is built from 16 residues. V lost 2 bases and J lost 0, with 11 bases in between. Germline-derived CDR1 and CDR2 are SGHVS and FNYEAQ. CDR3 residues: CASSLLARSSYNEQFF. CDR3 bases: TGTGCCAGCAGCTTACTAGCGCGTAGCTCCTACAATGAGCAGTTCTTC.

The V and J genes are TRBV27 and TRBJ2-3; 10 nucleotides line up with TRBD2. Trimming removed 8 bases from V and 0 bases from J; junction bases left unmatched: 8. The germline V gene has CDR1 MNHEY and CDR2 SMNVEV (reference sequence). The CDR3 spans 16 residues. CDR3 in DNA: TGTGCCAGCTTTAGGACTAGCGGTACTAGCACAGATACGCAGTATTTT. Translating gives CASFRTSGTSTDTQYF.

This chain links TRBV6-1 with TRBJ2-1; TRBD2 agrees at 9 bases. Per germline, CDR1 MNHNS and CDR2 SASEGT. The CDR3 runs to 17 residues. The V and J ends lost 0 bases and 6 bases, in that order; junction bases with no gene match: 9. CDR3 sequence reads: CASSEAFLLAGPNEQFF. The DNA for the CDR3 is TGTGCCAGCAGTGAAGCTTTTCTCCTAGCGGGGCCCAATGAGCAGTTCTTC.

In this sample, this clone turned up a few times. J is TRBJ2-1 and V is TRBV4-3; no reliable D call. Trimming cost V 0 bases and J 0 bases, with 6 bases left between them. Germline V gene data show CDR1 as LGHNA and CDR2 as YSLEER. This CDR3 is 15 amino acids long. The CDR3 sequence: CASSQDPNSYNEQFF. The CDR3 DNA follows: TGCGCCAGCAGCCAAGATCCTAACTCCTACAATGAGCAGTTCTTC.

The chain is built from TRBV11-2 and TRBJ2-2; TRBD2 might be the D (5 bases). Germline CDR1 SGHAT, CDR2 FQNNGV. Trimming took off 4 bases at V and 7 bases at J, with 19 bases between the two ends. The CDR3 has 16 residues. CDR3 sequence reads: CASSSITLRAGGELFF. The CDR3 nucleotides are TGTGCCAGCAGCTCAATTACTTTGCGGGCTGGCGGGGAGCTGTTTTTT.

This chain uses TRBV27 with TRBJ2-7, with a possible D match to TRBD1 (6 bases). Per germline, CDR1 MNHEY and CDR2 SMNVEV (reference sequence). The CDR3 runs 14 residues. Trimming took off 5 bases at V and 2 bases at J, with 13 bases between the two ends. The CDR3 sequence: CASSPGVSTYEQYF. CDR3 nucleotides: TGTGCCAGCAGTCCAGGGGTTTCCACCTACGAGCAGTACTTC.

This CDR3 is CASSLGQVAYEQYF. In DNA form, the CDR3 reads TGCGCCAGCAGCTTGGGGCAGGTCGCCTACGAGCAGTACTTC. The chain is built from TRBV5-1 and TRBJ2-7; D is uncertain. The V gene's germline CDR1 is SGHRS and CDR2 YFSETQ. V was clipped by 0 bases and J by 2 bases, with 9 bases between them. The CDR3 has 14 residues. The full variable domain, its missing parts supplied by reference TRBV5-1 and TRBJ2-7, is KAGVTQTPRYLIKTRGQQVTLSCSPISGHRSVSWYQQTPGQGLQFLFEYFSETQRNKGNFPGRFSGRQFSNSRSEMNVSTLELGDSALYLCASSLGQVAYEQYFGPGTRLTVT.

A few counts support this clone. The chain employs TRBV4-1 and TRBJ1-1; D unclear. Trimming cost V 1 base and J 0 bases, with 12 bases left between them. Per the germline V gene, CDR1 is MGHRA and CDR2 is YSYEKL. The CDR3 length is 16 residues. DNA of the CDR3: TGCGCCAGCAGCCAAGCGTGGCGAGGCATGAACACTGAAGCTTTCTTT. Translation: CASSQAWRGMNTEAFF.

In this sample, this clone turned up a few times. The gene calls are TRBV5-1 and TRBJ2-2; no firm D call. The germline gives CDR1 SGHRS, CDR2 YFSETQ. The V and J ends lost 1 base and 2 bases respectively, with 6 bases between them. The CDR3 is made up of 14 amino acids. In DNA, the CDR3 is TGCGCCAGCAGCTTGCTAGTTAACACCGGGGAGCTGTTTTTT. It encodes CASSLLVNTGELFF.

This chain joins TRBV27 and TRBJ1-2; D possibly corresponds to TRBD1 (6 bases). Germline V gene sequence: CDR1 MNHEY, CDR2 SMNVEV (reference sequence). Trimming left V 5 bases short and J 1 base short, with 11 bases between. The CDR3 is 14 residues long. The CDR3 DNA reads TGTGCCAGCAGTACAGGGCCGGGTAACTATGGCTACACCTTC. Protein sequence: CASSTGPGNYGYTF.

The chain employs TRBV9 and TRBJ1-2; D perhaps matches TRBD1 (5 bases). The CDR3 spans 13 residues. V gave up 4 bases and J gave up 0 bases, with 7 bases separating them. CDR1 is SGDLS, CDR2 YYNGEE, per germline. The CDR3 region is CASSWTTNYGYTF. CDR3 nucleotides: TGTGCCAGCAGCTGGACAACTAACTATGGCTACACCTTC.

The chain employs TRBV7-9 and TRBJ2-7; D unresolved. The V and J ends lost 2 bases and 8 bases respectively, with 7 bases between them. From germline, CDR1 is SEHNR and CDR2 FQNEAQ (reference sequence). The CDR3 totals 11 residues. DNA of the CDR3: TGTGCCAGCAGCTTAAGACACAAGCAGTACTTC. Its translation is CASSLRHKQYF.

A single count supports this clone. One junction end does not reproduce the germline sequence, and a read error may be involved. This chain uses TRBV7-7 with TRBJ2-1; 15 nucleotides agree with TRBD2. The germline V gene has CDR1 SSHAT and CDR2 FNYEAQ (reference sequence). CDR3 length equals 20 residues. DNA of the CDR3: TGTGCTAGCAGCCCTAAACCGTGGACTAGCGGGAGGGCCCAATCCAATGAGCAGTTCTTC. It is translated as CASSPKPWTSGRAQSNEQFF.

The chain recombines TRBV7-6 with TRBJ2-7; tentative D call: TRBD1 (5 bases). Trimming stripped 0 bases from V and 2 bases from J, with 8 bases between. The CDR3 length is 14 residues. CDR1 SGHVS and CDR2 FNYEAQ come from the germline V gene. The CDR3 here is CASSLAQGPYEQYF. Written as DNA, the CDR3 is TGTGCCAGCAGCTTAGCCCAGGGCCCCTACGAGCAGTACTTC.

The chain employs TRBV2 and TRBJ2-1, with TRBD2 matching 11 bases. Trimming removed 2 bases from V and 8 bases from J; junction bases left unmatched: 2. Germline assignment: CDR1 SNHLY and CDR2 FYNNEI. The CDR3 has 14 amino acids. The CDR3 DNA reads TGTGCCAGCAGTGAACGTAGCGGGAGGGATGAGCAGTTCTTC. It is translated as CASSERSGRDEQFF.

This clone was counted between two and nine times. V usage is TRBV7-9 and J usage is TRBJ1-1; the match to TRBD1 covers 7 bases. Looked up from germline, CDR1 is SEHNR and CDR2 is FQNEAQ (reference sequence). The CDR3 is made up of 13 amino acids. V lost 6 bases to trimming and J lost 6 bases; unmatched junction nucleotides: 7. The CDR3 spells CASRSTGESEAFF. CDR3 sequence (DNA): TGTGCCAGCAGGTCAACAGGGGAGTCTGAAGCTTTCTTT.

V is TRBV19 and J is TRBJ2-5; 9 bases agree with TRBD2. The J segment lost 3 bases and the V segment lost 4 bases, leaving 9 bases of the junction unmatched. There are 16 residues in the CDR3. In germline, CDR1 is LNHDA, CDR2 SQIVND (reference sequence). The CDR3 DNA follows: TGTGCCAGTAGTACCGTGATAGCGGGGGAAGAAGAGACCCAGTACTTC. It specifies CASSTVIAGEEETQYF.

The chain uses TRBV5-1 and TRBJ1-1; the D gene is possibly TRBD1 (6 bases). CDR1 and CDR2 (germline): SGHRS, YFSETQ. Trimming removed 4 bases from V and 0 bases from J, with 16 bases in between. The CDR3 consists of 16 residues. CDR3 DNA: TGCGCCAGCAGCCCCTCTTCCGGGACATTGAACACTGAAGCTTTCTTT. Amino acids: CASSPSSGTLNTEAFF.